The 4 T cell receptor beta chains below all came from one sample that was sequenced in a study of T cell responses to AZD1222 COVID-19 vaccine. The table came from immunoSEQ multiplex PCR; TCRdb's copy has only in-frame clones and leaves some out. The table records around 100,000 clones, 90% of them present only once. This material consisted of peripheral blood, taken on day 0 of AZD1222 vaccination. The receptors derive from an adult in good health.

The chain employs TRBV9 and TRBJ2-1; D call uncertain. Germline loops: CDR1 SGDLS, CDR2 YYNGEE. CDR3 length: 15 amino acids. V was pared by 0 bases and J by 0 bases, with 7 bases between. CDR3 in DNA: TGTGCCAGCAGCGTAGCGACAAGCTCCTACAATGAGCAGTTCTTC. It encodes CASSVATSSYNEQFF.

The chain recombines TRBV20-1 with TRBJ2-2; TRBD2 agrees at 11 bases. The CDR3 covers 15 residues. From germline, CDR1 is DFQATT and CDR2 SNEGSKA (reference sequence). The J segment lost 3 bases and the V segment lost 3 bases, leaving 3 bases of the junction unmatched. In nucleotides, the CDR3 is TGCAGTGCTAGTCTAGCGGGGGGCTACACCGGGGAGCTGTTTTTT. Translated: CSASLAGGYTGELFF.

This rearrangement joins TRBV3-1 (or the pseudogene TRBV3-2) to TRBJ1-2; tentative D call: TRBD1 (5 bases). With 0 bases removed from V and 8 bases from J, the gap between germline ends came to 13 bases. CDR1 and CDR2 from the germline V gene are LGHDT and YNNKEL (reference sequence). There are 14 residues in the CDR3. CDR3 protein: CASSQDIGAVGYTF. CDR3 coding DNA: TGTGCCAGCAGCCAAGATATAGGGGCGGTAGGCTACACCTTC.

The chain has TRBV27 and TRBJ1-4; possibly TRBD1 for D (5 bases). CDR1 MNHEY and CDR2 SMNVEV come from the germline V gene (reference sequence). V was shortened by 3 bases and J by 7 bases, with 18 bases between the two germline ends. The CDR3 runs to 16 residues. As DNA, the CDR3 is TGTGCCAGCAGTTTCGGCAGGGCGTCGGTCGGTGAAAAACTGTTTTTT. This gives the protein CASSFGRASVGEKLFF.